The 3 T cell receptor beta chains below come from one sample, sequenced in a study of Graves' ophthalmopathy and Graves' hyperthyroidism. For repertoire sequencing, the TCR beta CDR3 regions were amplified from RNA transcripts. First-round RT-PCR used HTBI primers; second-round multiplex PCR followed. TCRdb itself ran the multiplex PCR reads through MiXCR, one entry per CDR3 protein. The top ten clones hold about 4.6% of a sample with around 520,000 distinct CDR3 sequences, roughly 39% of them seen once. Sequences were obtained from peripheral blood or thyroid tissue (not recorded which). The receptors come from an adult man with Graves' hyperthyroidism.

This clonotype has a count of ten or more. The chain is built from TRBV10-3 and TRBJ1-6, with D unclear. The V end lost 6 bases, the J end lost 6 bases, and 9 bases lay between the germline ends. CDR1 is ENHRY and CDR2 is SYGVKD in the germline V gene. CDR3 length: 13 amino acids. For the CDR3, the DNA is TGTGCCATCAGAGTAGACCGTAATTCACCCCTCCACTTT. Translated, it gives CAIRVDRNSPLHF.

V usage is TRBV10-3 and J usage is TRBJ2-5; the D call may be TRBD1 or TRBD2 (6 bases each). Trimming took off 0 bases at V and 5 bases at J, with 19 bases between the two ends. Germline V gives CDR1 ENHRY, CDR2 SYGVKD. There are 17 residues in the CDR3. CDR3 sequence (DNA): TGTGCCATCAGTGAGTCGGCGGGACAACAGGGTGGGGAGACCCAGTACTTC. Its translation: CAISESAGQQGGETQYF.

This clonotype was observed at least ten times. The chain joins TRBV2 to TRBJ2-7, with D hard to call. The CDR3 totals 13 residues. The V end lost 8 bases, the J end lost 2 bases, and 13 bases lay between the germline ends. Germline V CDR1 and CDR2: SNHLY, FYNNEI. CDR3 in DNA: TGTGCCAGCTCAAAGGTGGCGGCCTACGAGCAGTACTTC. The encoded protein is CASSKVAAYEQYF.